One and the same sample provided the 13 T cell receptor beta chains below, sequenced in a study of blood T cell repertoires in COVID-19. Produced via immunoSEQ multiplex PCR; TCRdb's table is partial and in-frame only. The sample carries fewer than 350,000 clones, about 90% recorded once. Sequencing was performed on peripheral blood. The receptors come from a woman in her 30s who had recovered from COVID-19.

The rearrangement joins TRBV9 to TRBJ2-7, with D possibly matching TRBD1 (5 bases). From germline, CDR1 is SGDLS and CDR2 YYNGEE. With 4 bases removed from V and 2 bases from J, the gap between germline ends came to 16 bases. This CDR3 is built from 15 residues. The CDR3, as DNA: TGTGCCAGCAGCCCAGGGCCAACAGTCGCCTACGAGCAGTACTTC. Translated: CASSPGPTVAYEQYF.

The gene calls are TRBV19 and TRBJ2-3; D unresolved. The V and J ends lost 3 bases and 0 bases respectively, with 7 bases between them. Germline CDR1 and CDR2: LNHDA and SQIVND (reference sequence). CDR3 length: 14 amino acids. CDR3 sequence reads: CASSISPSTDTQYF. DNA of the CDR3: TGTGCCAGTAGTATTAGCCCTAGCACAGATACGCAGTATTTT.

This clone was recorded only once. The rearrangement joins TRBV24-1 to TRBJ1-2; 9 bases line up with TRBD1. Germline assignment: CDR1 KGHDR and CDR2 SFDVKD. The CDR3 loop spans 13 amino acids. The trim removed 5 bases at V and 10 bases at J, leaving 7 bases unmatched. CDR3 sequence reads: CATSASGTGPYTF. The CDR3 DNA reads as TGTGCCACCAGTGCCTCCGGGACAGGGCCCTACACCTTC.

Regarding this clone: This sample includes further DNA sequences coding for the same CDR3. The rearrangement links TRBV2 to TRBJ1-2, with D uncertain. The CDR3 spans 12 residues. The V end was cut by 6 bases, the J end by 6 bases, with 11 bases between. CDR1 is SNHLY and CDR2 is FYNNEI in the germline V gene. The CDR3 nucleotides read TGTGCCAGCAGCCGTGGGCAGGATGGCTACACCTTC. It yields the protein CASSRGQDGYTF.

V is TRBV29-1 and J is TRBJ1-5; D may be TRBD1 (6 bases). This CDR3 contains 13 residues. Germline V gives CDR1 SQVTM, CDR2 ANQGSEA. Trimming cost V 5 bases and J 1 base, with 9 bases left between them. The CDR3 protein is CSVSQGSNQPQHF. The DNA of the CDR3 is TGCAGCGTTAGCCAGGGGAGCAATCAGCCCCAGCATTTT.

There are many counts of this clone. CDR3: CASSYGAGADTQYF. The CDR3 nucleotides are TGTGCCAGCAGTTACGGAGCGGGAGCTGATACGCAGTATTTT. V and J are TRBV6-2 or TRBV6-3 and TRBJ2-3; 8 bases are shared with TRBD2. The CDR3 covers 14 residues. Germline CDR1 and CDR2: MNHEY and SVGEGT. V trimming: 2 bases; J trimming: 6 bases; junction bases outside the gene matches: 4.

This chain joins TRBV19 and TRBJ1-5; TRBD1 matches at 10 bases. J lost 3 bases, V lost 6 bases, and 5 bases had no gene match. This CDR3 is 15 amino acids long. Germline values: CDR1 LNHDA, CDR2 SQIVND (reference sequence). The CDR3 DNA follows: TGTGCCAGTAGATCCGGGACAGGGGTCAATCAGCCCCAGCATTTT. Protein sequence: CASRSGTGVNQPQHF. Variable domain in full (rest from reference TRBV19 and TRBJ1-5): DGGITQSPKYLFRKEGQNVTLSCEQNLNHDAMYWYRQDPGQGLRLIYYSQIVNDFQKGDIAEGYSVSREKKESFPLTVTSAQKNPTAFYLCASRSGTGVNQPQHFGDGTRLSIL.

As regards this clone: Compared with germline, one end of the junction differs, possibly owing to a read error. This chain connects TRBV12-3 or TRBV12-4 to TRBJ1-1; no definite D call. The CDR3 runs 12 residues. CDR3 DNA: TGTGCCAGCAGCTTAGTTAGCACTGAAGCTTTCTTT. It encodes CASSLVSTEAFF.

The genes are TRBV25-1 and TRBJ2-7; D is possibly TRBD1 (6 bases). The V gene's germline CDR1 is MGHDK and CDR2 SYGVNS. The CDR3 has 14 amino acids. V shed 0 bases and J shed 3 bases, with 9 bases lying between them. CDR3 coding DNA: TGTGCCAGCAGTGAATATAACAGGGACTACGAGCAGTACTTC. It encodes CASSEYNRDYEQYF.

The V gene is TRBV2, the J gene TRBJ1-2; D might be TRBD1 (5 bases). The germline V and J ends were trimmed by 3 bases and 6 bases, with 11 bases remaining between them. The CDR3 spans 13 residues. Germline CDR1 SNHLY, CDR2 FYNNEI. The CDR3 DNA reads TGTGCCAGCAGTGACTTCAGGGCCCATGGCTACACCTTC. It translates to CASSDFRAHGYTF.

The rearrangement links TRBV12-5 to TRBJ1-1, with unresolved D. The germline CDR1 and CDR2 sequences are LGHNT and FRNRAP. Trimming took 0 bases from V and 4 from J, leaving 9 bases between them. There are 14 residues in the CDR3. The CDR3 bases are TGTGCTAGTGGTTTGGTACCGTCGAGCACTGAAGCTTTCTTT. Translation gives CASGLVPSSTEAFF.

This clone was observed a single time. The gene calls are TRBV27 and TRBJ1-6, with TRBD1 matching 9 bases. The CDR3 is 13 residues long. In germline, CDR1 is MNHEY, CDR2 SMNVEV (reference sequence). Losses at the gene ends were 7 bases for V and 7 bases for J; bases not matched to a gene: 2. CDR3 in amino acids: CASTGQGNSPLHF. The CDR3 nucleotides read TGTGCCAGCACAGGACAGGGGAATTCACCCCTCCACTTT.

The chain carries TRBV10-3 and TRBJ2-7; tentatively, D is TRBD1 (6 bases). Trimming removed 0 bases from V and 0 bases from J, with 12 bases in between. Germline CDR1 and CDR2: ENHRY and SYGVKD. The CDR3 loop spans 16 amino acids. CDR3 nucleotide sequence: TGTGCCATCAGTGAGTCGCGATACAGGGTCTCCTACGAGCAGTACTTC. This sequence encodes CAISESRYRVSYEQYF.